Each of the 21 T cell receptor beta chains below was sequenced from the same sample in a study of human thymus T cells. Profiling relied on immunoSEQ multiplex PCR, and the TCRdb table lists in-frame clones only, not all of them. The sample consists of tens of thousands of clones, roughly 95% of them appearing once. The source of the thymus tissue was resections taken during corrective heart surgery. The sample comprised thymus tissue. These receptors were taken from a girl under two years old with a congenital heart defect but otherwise immunologically healthy.

The gene calls are TRBV27 and TRBJ2-2; no definite D call. V dropped 0 bases and J dropped 2 bases, with 7 bases sitting between them. Germline CDR1 and CDR2: MNHEY and SMNVEV (reference sequence). The CDR3 length is 15 residues. CDR3 region: CASSLSPANTGELFF. For the CDR3, the DNA is TGTGCCAGCAGTTTATCCCCCGCTAACACCGGGGAGCTGTTTTTT.

The gene calls are TRBV19 and TRBJ2-2; 8 bases align to TRBD1. The CDR3 is 16 amino acids. The ends lost 6 bases at V and 4 bases at J; junction bases unmatched: 10. The germline V gene has CDR1 LNHDA and CDR2 SQIVND (reference sequence). The CDR3: CASSSKSGQGTGELFF. As DNA, the CDR3 is TGTGCCAGTAGCTCAAAGTCCGGACAGGGCACCGGGGAGCTGTTTTTT. The whole variable domain, filled in from reference TRBV19 and TRBJ2-2, reads DGGITQSPKYLFRKEGQNVTLSCEQNLNHDAMYWYRQDPGQGLRLIYYSQIVNDFQKGDIAEGYSVSREKKESFPLTVTSAQKNPTAFYLCASSSKSGQGTGELFFGEGSRLTVL.

The chain combines TRBV30 with TRBJ1-3; TRBD1 aligns across 9 bases. This CDR3 has 17 residues. The V gene's germline CDR1 is GTSNPN and CDR2 SVGIG (reference sequence). The V segment lost 4 bases and the J segment 0 bases; nucleotides outside the gene matches: 10. This chain's CDR3 is CAWTGQGVNSSGNTIYF. CDR3 DNA: TGTGCCTGGACGGGACAGGGCGTAAACAGCTCTGGAAACACCATATATTTT.

J is TRBJ2-2 and V is TRBV28; a possible D gene is TRBD2 (5 bases). Germline CDR1 reads MDHEN; CDR2 reads SYDVKM. Trimming pared 3 bases from V and 6 bases from J, leaving 5 bases between. The CDR3 is 12 residues long. For the CDR3, the DNA is TGTGCCAGCAGTTTGGGAGCCGGGGAGCTGTTTTTT. It encodes CASSLGAGELFF.

The V and J genes are TRBV6-1 and TRBJ2-3; possible D gene TRBD2, 6 bases. The CDR3 is 15 residues long. With 5 bases removed from V and 0 bases from J, the gap between germline ends came to 12 bases. Germline V lookup: CDR1 MNHNS, CDR2 SASEGT. The CDR3 sequence is CASSHPSGSTDTQYF. The CDR3 nucleotides read TGTGCCAGCAGTCATCCAAGCGGGAGCACAGATACGCAGTATTTT.

The V gene is TRBV2, the J gene TRBJ2-1; D gene ambiguous. The germline V gene encodes CDR1 SNHLY and CDR2 FYNNEI. V was trimmed by 5 bases and J by 3 bases, leaving 8 bases between them. There are 13 residues in the CDR3. DNA for the CDR3: TGTGCCAGCAGTTTGACCGGCTACAATGAGCAGTTCTTC. Amino acid sequence: CASSLTGYNEQFF.

The V call is TRBV15, the J call TRBJ2-3, with TRBD2 identical over 8 bases. The CDR3 loop spans 13 amino acids. Germline loops: CDR1 LNHNV, CDR2 YYDKDF (reference sequence). V lost 5 bases and J lost 6; bases outside the gene matches: 4. As DNA, the CDR3 is TGTGCCACCAGCGCCCGGGAGGGGGATACGCAGTATTTT. Protein sequence: CATSAREGDTQYF.

The V call is TRBV19, the J call TRBJ1-5; D gene uncertain. The CDR3 consists of 14 residues. Germline CDR1 reads LNHDA; CDR2 reads SQIVND (reference sequence). V was shortened by 6 bases and J by 4 bases, with 13 bases between the two germline ends. Written as DNA, the CDR3 is TGTGCCAGTAGGACGTCAGAAGAGAATCAGCCCCAGCATTTT. Translation gives CASRTSEENQPQHF.

The J gene is TRBJ2-7, the V gene TRBV14; TRBD1 aligns across 7 bases. CDR3 size: 14 residues. Per germline, CDR1 SGHDN and CDR2 FVKESK. Trimming removed 4 bases from V and 2 bases from J; junction bases left unmatched: 5. The CDR3: CASSLLGTAYEQYF. For the CDR3, the DNA is TGTGCCAGCAGCCTACTCGGGACAGCCTACGAGCAGTACTTC.

V is TRBV5-8 and J is TRBJ2-7, with 9 bases aligning to TRBD1. In germline, CDR1 is SGHTS, CDR2 YDEGEE. There are 16 residues in the CDR3. V was pared by 0 bases and J by 2 bases, with 6 bases of the junction left unmatched. The chain's CDR3 is CASSLVNGTGPYEQYF. The CDR3 coding sequence is TGTGCCAGCAGCTTGGTCAATGGGACAGGGCCCTACGAGCAGTACTTC.

This chain links TRBV29-1 with TRBJ1-2; a weak D match, TRBD1 (5 bases). Germline CDR1 reads SQVTM; CDR2 reads ANQGSEA. The V and J ends lost 6 bases and 3 bases respectively, with 17 bases between them. This CDR3 comprises 14 residues. The CDR3 spells CSVAPGGGDYGYTF. The CDR3 nucleotides read TGCAGCGTCGCCCCTGGGGGGGGTGACTATGGCTACACCTTC.

V and J are TRBV2 and TRBJ2-3, with D perhaps matching TRBD1 (5 bases). Germline V gene lookup returns CDR1 SNHLY and CDR2 FYNNEI. The CDR3 length is 14 residues. V lost 8 bases to trimming and J lost 1 base, with 13 bases between them. The CDR3 bases are TGTGCCAGCTGCGGCAGGGTATGCACAGATACGCAGTATTTT. Its translation: CASCGRVCTDTQYF.

The chain is built from TRBV5-1 and TRBJ1-1; 11 bases are shared with TRBD1. Germline V CDR1 and CDR2: SGHRS, YFSETQ. The J segment lost 3 bases and the V segment lost 1 base, leaving 8 bases of the junction unmatched. CDR3 size: 17 residues. The CDR3 here is CASSLTRTGGDYTEAFF. The CDR3 nucleotides read TGCGCCAGCAGCTTGACCCGGACAGGGGGCGATTACACTGAAGCTTTCTTT.

The J gene is TRBJ1-3, the V gene TRBV7-6, with 7 bases lining up with TRBD1. The germline gives CDR1 SGHVS, CDR2 FNYEAQ. This CDR3 is 16 amino acids long. V lost 5 bases and J lost 4; bases outside the gene matches: 11. CDR3 in DNA: TGTGCCAGCAGCCCCGACAGGGAGGCATTGGGAAACACCATATATTTT. This gives the protein CASSPDREALGNTIYF.

The chain carries TRBV4-3 and TRBJ1-2; TRBD1 is a possible D gene (5 bases). V was clipped by 3 bases and J by 0 bases, with 11 bases between them. Germline V gives CDR1 LGHNA, CDR2 YSLEER. CDR3 length: 15 residues. CDR3 sequence reads: CASSHTDSSNYGYTF. As DNA, the CDR3 is TGCGCCAGCAGCCACACAGACAGCTCTAACTATGGCTACACCTTC.

The genes are TRBV7-9 and TRBJ1-3, with D unclear. The V gene's germline CDR1 is SEHNR and CDR2 FQNEAQ (reference sequence). Trimming pared 4 bases from V and 0 bases from J, leaving 13 bases between. There are 16 residues in the CDR3. The CDR3 loop is CASSSGVALSGNTIYF. The CDR3 nucleotides are TGTGCCAGCAGCTCCGGGGTGGCCCTCTCTGGAAACACCATATATTTT.

The chain uses TRBV5-1 and TRBJ2-1; no clear D gene. Trimming left V 1 base short and J 4 bases short, with 12 bases between. Germline assignment: CDR1 SGHRS and CDR2 YFSETQ. The CDR3 length is 15 residues. The CDR3 DNA reads as TGCGCCAGCAGCTTGCCGACGACTCTTTACAATGAGCAGTTCTTC. It codes for CASSLPTTLYNEQFF.

The chain combines TRBV7-2 with TRBJ2-3; TRBD2 matches at 7 bases. Germline CDR1 reads SGHTA; CDR2 reads FQGNSA. V lost 4 bases and J lost 0; bases outside the gene matches: 10. The CDR3 extends over 17 amino acids. The CDR3, as DNA: TGTGCCAGCAGCTCCCCGGGATGGGGGGGTAGCACAGATACGCAGTATTTT. This translates into CASSSPGWGGSTDTQYF.

This rearrangement joins TRBV10-3 to TRBJ2-1; TRBD2 matches at 13 bases. The CDR3 consists of 17 residues. CDR1 and CDR2 (germline): ENHRY, SYGVKD. The junction had 10 bases not matched to a gene; V was cut back by 10 bases and J by 1 base. The CDR3 DNA reads as TGTGCCACTACCGGGACTAGCGGGAAGGAGTCCTACAATGAGCAGTTCTTC. Translating gives CATTGTSGKESYNEQFF.

The J gene is TRBJ1-3, the V gene TRBV6-1; TRBD1 might be the D (5 bases). Trimming took off 2 bases at V and 0 bases at J, with 5 bases between the two ends. CDR1 and CDR2 (germline): MNHNS, SASEGT. The length of the CDR3 is 14 residues. The CDR3 coding sequence is TGTGCCAGCAGTGAACAGGGCTCTGGAAACACCATATATTTT. Protein product: CASSEQGSGNTIYF.

CDR3 nucleotide sequence: TGTGCCAGCAGCTGGTCGGGTGTTGACGCAACGGCCCGTCGGAGGACCCAGTACTTC. Residues: CASSWSGVDATARRRTQYF. V gene TRBV11-1 combines with J gene TRBJ2-5; D is unclear. CDR1 and CDR2 (germline): SGHAT, FQDESV (reference sequence). The CDR3 totals 19 residues. Trimming removed 4 bases from V and 7 bases from J, with 31 bases in between. Based on the CDR3 plus reference TRBV11-1 and TRBJ2-5, the full variable domain is EAEVAQSPRYKITEKSQAVAFWCDPISGHATLYWYRQILGQGPELLVQFQDESVVDDSQLPKDRFSAERLKGVDSTLKIQPAELGDSAMYLCASSWSGVDATARRRTQYFGPGTRLLVL.